A selection of T cell receptor beta chains follows, all from one sample in a study of tumor and adjacent non-tumor tissue in lung cancer. TCRdb called the multiplex PCR reads again in MiXCR, with one record for every CDR3 protein. Here the sample spans 65,000 to 95,000 distinct CDR3 sequences, around 70% being singletons. Material for sequencing was lung tumor tissue. The source is a woman aged 70 to 79 with non-small cell lung cancer. Each CDR3 is given with its conserved first and last residue. The order of the fields is J gene, clone size, V gene, D gene, CDR3 protein, CDR3 DNA. A D gene is named only where the DNA matches it firmly. Clone size is stated in some rows and not others, as once, few, many or a class when expanded.

j_call: TRBJ1-6; clone_size: .; v_call: TRBV10-1; d_call: .; cdr3_aa: CVSSEIGNSPLHF; cdr3_nt: TGTGTCAGCAGTGAGATCGGGAATTCACCCCTCCACTTT
j_call: TRBJ2-6; clone_size: .; v_call: TRBV6-5; d_call: .; cdr3_aa: CASSCFAGVYSGANILTF; cdr3_nt: TGTGCCAGCAGTTGCTTTGCGGGAGTGTACTCAGGGGCCAACATCCTGACTTTC
j_call: TRBJ1-1; clone_size: .; v_call: TRBV7-8; d_call: .; cdr3_aa: CASSLVGAITEAFF; cdr3_nt: TGTGCTAGCAGCTTAGTAGGCGCGATCACTGAAGCTTTCTTT
j_call: TRBJ2-5; clone_size: .; v_call: TRBV30; d_call: .; cdr3_aa: CAWSDGRSQETQYF; cdr3_nt: TGTGCCTGGAGCGATGGACGGAGTCAAGAGACCCAGTACTTC
j_call: TRBJ1-5; clone_size: .; v_call: TRBV6-1; d_call: .; cdr3_aa: CAIMDQAAYTDTQHF; cdr3_nt: TGTGCCATAATGGACCAAGCGGCCTACACAGATACGCAGCATTTT
j_call: TRBJ2-1; clone_size: .; v_call: TRBV11-1; d_call: TRBD2; cdr3_aa: CASSLESAGGSYNEQFF; cdr3_nt: TGTGCCAGCAGCCTAGAGTCAGCGGGAGGGTCTTACAATGAGCAGTTCTTC
j_call: TRBJ1-6; clone_size: .; v_call: TRBV24-1; d_call: .; cdr3_aa: CATSATVDNSPLHF; cdr3_nt: TGTGCCACCAGTGCTACAGTAGATAATTCACCCCTCCACTTT
j_call: TRBJ2-3; clone_size: .; v_call: TRBV29-1; d_call: .; cdr3_aa: CSVPTGSAYTQYF; cdr3_nt: TGCAGCGTGCCAACGGGAAGCGCATATACGCAGTATTTT
j_call: TRBJ2-1; clone_size: .; v_call: TRBV6-1; d_call: .; cdr3_aa: CASVVGWGSSYYEQFF; cdr3_nt: .
j_call: TRBJ1-2; clone_size: .; v_call: TRBV25-1; d_call: .; cdr3_aa: CARSDRDNYGYTF; cdr3_nt: TGTGCCAGAAGTGATAGGGACAACTATGGCTACACCTTC
j_call: TRBJ1-3; clone_size: .; v_call: TRBV7-9; d_call: .; cdr3_aa: CANNLTSDRGNTIYF; cdr3_nt: TGTGCCAACAACTTAACAAGCGATCGGGGAAACACCATATATTTT
j_call: TRBJ2-5; clone_size: medium-sized; v_call: TRBV11-3; d_call: .; cdr3_aa: CASSLSGLETQYF; cdr3_nt: TGTGCCAGCAGCTTAAGCGGGTTAGAGACCCAGTACTTC
j_call: TRBJ2-7; clone_size: many; v_call: TRBV28; d_call: TRBD1; cdr3_aa: CASRAGQGSPYEQYF; cdr3_nt: TGTGCCAGCAGGGCAGGACAGGGTTCGCCCTACGAGCAGTACTTC
j_call: TRBJ1-1; clone_size: .; v_call: TRBV28; d_call: .; cdr3_aa: CASSQTWTENTEAFF; cdr3_nt: TGTGCCAGCAGTCAGACCTGGACAGAGAACACTGAAGCTTTCTTT
j_call: TRBJ2-1; clone_size: .; v_call: TRBV29-1; d_call: .; cdr3_aa: CSVEAARGGRYGQFF; cdr3_nt: TGCAGCGTTGAAGCCGCGAGGGGGGGGAGGTATGGGCAGTTCTTC
j_call: TRBJ1-1; clone_size: .; v_call: TRBV6-5; d_call: .; cdr3_aa: CANSFRPPRGTEAFF; cdr3_nt: TGTGCCAACAGCTTCCGGCCCCCGCGAGGGACTGAAGCTTTCTTT
j_call: TRBJ2-7; clone_size: .; v_call: TRBV10-2; d_call: TRBD2; cdr3_aa: CACKDQRETYEQYF; cdr3_nt: TGCGCCTGCAAGGACCAGCGGGAAACCTACGAGCAGTACTTC
j_call: TRBJ2-2; clone_size: .; v_call: TRBV12-3/TRBV12-4; d_call: .; cdr3_aa: CASNLVRLFF; cdr3_nt: TGTGCCAGCAACTTAGTTAGGCTGTTTTTT
j_call: TRBJ1-2; clone_size: .; v_call: TRBV6-6; d_call: .; cdr3_aa: CASNLTEVLVYDYTF; cdr3_nt: TGTGCCAGCAACCTCACCGAAGTTTTGGTCTATGACTACACCTTC
j_call: TRBJ2-1; clone_size: .; v_call: TRBV29-1; d_call: .; cdr3_aa: CSVEGAVGNEQFF; cdr3_nt: TGCAGCGTTGAAGGGGCGGTAGGCAATGAGCAGTTCTTC
j_call: TRBJ2-1; clone_size: .; v_call: TRBV6-6; d_call: TRBD2; cdr3_aa: CVSWGLAGIYNEQFF; cdr3_nt: TGTGTCAGCTGGGGACTAGCGGGAATCTACAATGAGCAGTTCTTC
j_call: TRBJ2-7; clone_size: many; v_call: TRBV28; d_call: .; cdr3_aa: CASSLRGGGNSYEQYF; cdr3_nt: TGTGCCAGCAGTTTAAGGGGCGGGGGCAACTCCTACGAGCAGTACTTC
j_call: TRBJ2-1; clone_size: medium-sized; v_call: TRBV29-1; d_call: .; cdr3_aa: CSVEEGRRVGFF; cdr3_nt: TGCAGCGTTGAAGAGGGGCGCAGGGTAGGTTTCTTC
j_call: TRBJ2-7; clone_size: .; v_call: TRBV5-4; d_call: TRBD1; cdr3_aa: CASSHFRDRELEQYF; cdr3_nt: TGTGCCAGTAGCCATTTCCGGGACAGGGAGCTCGAGCAGTACTTC
j_call: TRBJ1-5; clone_size: few; v_call: TRBV25-1; d_call: .; cdr3_aa: CASSEWTGDKPQHF; cdr3_nt: TGTGCCAGCAGTGAGTGGACGGGGGACAAGCCCCAGCATTTT
j_call: TRBJ1-1; clone_size: medium-sized; v_call: TRBV29-1; d_call: .; cdr3_aa: CSVTMDRMNTEAFF; cdr3_nt: TGCAGTGTTACTATGGACAGAATGAACACTGAAGCTTTCTTT
j_call: TRBJ2-5; clone_size: few; v_call: TRBV5-1; d_call: .; cdr3_aa: CASSLDTGAAKETQYF; cdr3_nt: TGCGCCAGCAGCTTGGATACGGGAGCGGCGAAAGAGACCCAGTACTTC
j_call: TRBJ1-2; clone_size: .; v_call: TRBV6-5; d_call: TRBD1; cdr3_aa: CASSYSQGGDYGYTF; cdr3_nt: TGTGCCAGCAGTTACTCCCAGGGGGGCGACTATGGCTACACCTTC
j_call: TRBJ2-6; clone_size: .; v_call: TRBV19; d_call: .; cdr3_aa: CASRFAGLSSGANVLTF; cdr3_nt: TGTGCCAGTAGATTTGCGGGACTTAGCTCTGGGGCCAACGTCCTGACTTTC
j_call: TRBJ1-4; clone_size: many; v_call: TRBV28; d_call: TRBD1; cdr3_aa: CASRKTGQGAANEKLFF; cdr3_nt: TGTGCCAGCAGGAAAACGGGACAGGGGGCAGCTAATGAAAAACTGTTTTTT
j_call: TRBJ1-3; clone_size: .; v_call: TRBV12-3/TRBV12-4; d_call: TRBD1; cdr3_aa: CASSASTTGDYGNTTYF; cdr3_nt: TGTGCCAGCAGCGCCTCTACCACAGGGGACTACGGAAACACTACATATTTT
j_call: TRBJ2-5; clone_size: many; v_call: TRBV7-8; d_call: .; cdr3_aa: CASSGLVETQYF; cdr3_nt: TGTGCCAGCAGCGGGTTGGTTGAGACCCAGTACTTC
j_call: TRBJ2-7; clone_size: .; v_call: TRBV6-5; d_call: .; cdr3_aa: CAGTSWRALYF; cdr3_nt: TGTGCCGGCACCAGCTGGAGGGCCCTGTACTTC
j_call: TRBJ1-1; clone_size: .; v_call: TRBV14; d_call: .; cdr3_aa: CASNQTEMAEAFF; cdr3_nt: TGTGCCAGCAACCAAACAGAAATGGCTGAAGCCTTCTTT
j_call: TRBJ2-1; clone_size: .; v_call: TRBV29-1; d_call: TRBD2; cdr3_aa: CSVVASGKIYNEQFF; cdr3_nt: TGCAGCGTTGTGGCTAGCGGGAAGATCTACAATGAGCAGTTCTTC
j_call: TRBJ2-7; clone_size: .; v_call: TRBV6-1; d_call: TRBD2; cdr3_aa: CASSSRLAGAISYEQCF; cdr3_nt: TGTGCCAGCAGTTCCAGACTAGCGGGAGCCATCTCCTACGAGCAGTGCTTC